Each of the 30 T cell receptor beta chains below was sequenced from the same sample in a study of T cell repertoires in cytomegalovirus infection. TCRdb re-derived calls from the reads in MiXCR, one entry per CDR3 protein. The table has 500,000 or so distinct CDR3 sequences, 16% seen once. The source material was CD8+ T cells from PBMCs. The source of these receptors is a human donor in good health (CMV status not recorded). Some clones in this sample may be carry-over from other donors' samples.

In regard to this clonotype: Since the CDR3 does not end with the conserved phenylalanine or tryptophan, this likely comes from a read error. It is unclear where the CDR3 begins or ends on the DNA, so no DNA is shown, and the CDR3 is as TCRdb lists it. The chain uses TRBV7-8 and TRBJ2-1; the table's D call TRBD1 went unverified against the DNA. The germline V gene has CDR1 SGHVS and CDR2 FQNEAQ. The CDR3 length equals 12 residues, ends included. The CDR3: CASSLTGGTPFY.

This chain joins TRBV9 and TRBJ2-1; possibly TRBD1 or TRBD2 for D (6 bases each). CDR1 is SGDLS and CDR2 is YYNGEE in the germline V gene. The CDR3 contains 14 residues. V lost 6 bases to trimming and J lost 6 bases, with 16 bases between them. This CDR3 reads CASTSGGPFNEQFF. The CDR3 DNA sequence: TGTGCCAGCACCTCTGGGGGGCCTTTCAATGAGCAGTTCTTC.

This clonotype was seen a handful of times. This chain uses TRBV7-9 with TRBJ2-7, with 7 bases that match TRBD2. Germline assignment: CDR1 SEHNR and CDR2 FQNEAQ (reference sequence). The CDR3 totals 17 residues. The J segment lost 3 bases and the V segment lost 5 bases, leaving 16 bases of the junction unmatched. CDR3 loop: CASSVPLGGSNVYEQYF. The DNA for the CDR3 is TGTGCCAGCAGCGTACCCCTGGGCGGGAGTAATGTCTACGAGCAGTACTTC.

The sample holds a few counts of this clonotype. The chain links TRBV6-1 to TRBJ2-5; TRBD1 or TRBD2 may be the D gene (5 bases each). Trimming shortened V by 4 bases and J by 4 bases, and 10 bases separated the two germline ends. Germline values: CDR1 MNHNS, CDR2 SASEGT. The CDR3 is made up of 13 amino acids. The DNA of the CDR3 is TGTGCCAGCAGTGTTTTTGGGGGAGAGACCCAGTACTTC. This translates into CASSVFGGETQYF.

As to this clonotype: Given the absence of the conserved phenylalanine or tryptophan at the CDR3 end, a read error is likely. CDR3 DNA: TGTGCCAGCAGACCAGGGGGCCGATACGAGCAGTACTTA. Protein product: CASRPGGRYEQYL. The J gene is TRBJ2-7, the V gene TRBV27, with 8 bases lining up with TRBD1. Trimming removed 6 bases from V and 4 bases from J; junction bases left unmatched: 5. Germline CDR1 is MNHEY and CDR2 is SMNVEV (reference sequence). This CDR3 has 13 amino acids.

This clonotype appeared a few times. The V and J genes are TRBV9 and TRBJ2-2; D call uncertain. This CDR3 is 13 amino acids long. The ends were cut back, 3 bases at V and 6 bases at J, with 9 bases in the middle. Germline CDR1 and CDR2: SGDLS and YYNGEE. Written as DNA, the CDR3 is TGTGCCAGCAGCGCCCGCTCCCCCGGGGAGCTGTTTTTT. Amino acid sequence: CASSARSPGELFF.

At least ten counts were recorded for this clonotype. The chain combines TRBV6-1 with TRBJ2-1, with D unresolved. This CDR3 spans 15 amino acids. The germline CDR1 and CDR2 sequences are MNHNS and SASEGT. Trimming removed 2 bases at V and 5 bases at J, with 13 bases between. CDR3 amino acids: CASSEYKVMDNEQFF. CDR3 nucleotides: TGTGCCAGCAGTGAATATAAGGTTATGGACAATGAGCAGTTCTTC.

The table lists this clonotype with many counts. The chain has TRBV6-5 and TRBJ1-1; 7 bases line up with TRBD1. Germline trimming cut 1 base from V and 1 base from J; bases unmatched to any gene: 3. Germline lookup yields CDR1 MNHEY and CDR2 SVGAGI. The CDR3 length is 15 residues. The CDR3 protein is CASSYLGTENTEAFF. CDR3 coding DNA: TGTGCCAGCAGTTACTTGGGGACAGAGAACACTGAAGCTTTCTTT.

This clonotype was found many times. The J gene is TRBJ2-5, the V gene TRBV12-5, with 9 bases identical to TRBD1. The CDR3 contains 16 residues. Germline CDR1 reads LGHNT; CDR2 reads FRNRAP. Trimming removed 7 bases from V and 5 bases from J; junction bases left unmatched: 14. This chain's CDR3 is CASVGAGTGWSETQYF. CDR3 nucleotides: TGTGCTAGTGTTGGGGCCGGGACAGGGTGGTCGGAGACCCAGTACTTC.

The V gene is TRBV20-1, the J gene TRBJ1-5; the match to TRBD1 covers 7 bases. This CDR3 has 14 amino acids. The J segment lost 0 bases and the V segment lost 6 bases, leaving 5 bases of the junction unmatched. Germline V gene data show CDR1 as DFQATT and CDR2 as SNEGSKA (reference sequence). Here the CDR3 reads CSARGTDSNQPQHF. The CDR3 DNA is TGCAGTGCGAGGGGGACAGATAGCAATCAGCCCCAGCATTTT.

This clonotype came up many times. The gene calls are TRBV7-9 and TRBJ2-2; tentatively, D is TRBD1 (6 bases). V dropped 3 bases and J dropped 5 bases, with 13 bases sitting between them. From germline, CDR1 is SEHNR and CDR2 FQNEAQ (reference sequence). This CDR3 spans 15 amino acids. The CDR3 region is CASSFMTGATGELFF. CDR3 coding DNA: TGTGCCAGCAGCTTTATGACAGGAGCGACCGGGGAGCTGTTTTTT.

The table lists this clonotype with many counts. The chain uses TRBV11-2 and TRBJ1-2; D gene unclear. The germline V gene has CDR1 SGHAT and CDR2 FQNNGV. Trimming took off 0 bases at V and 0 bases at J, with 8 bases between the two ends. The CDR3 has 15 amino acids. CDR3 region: CASSLEGFSNYGYTF. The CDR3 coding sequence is TGTGCCAGCAGCTTAGAGGGGTTTTCTAACTATGGCTACACCTTC.

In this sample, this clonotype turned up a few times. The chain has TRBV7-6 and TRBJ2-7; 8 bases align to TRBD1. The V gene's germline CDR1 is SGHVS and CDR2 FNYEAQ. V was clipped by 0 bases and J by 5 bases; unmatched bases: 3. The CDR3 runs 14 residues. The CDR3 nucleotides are TGTGCCAGCAGCTTAGCGCGACAGGGGCACGAGCAGTACTTC. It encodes CASSLARQGHEQYF.

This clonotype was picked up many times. The CDR3 is CASSFSTGDYEQYF. The CDR3 DNA sequence: TGTGCCAGCAGCTTTTCGACGGGAGACTACGAGCAGTACTTC. V and J are TRBV27 and TRBJ2-7; D is possibly TRBD2 (6 bases). Trimming removed 6 bases at V and 3 bases at J, with 15 bases between. Germline V gene data show CDR1 as MNHEY and CDR2 as SMNVEV (reference sequence). The CDR3 sequence is 14 residues long.

CDR3 nucleotide sequence: TGTGCCAGCAGTTTATTGGGGGACAGAAGAAATGAAAAACTGTTTTTT. Residues: CASSLLGDRRNEKLFF. The rearrangement uses TRBV27 and TRBJ1-4, with 7 bases aligning to TRBD1. With 1 base clipped from V and 5 bases from J, the junction kept 7 bases outside the gene matches. Germline CDR1 reads MNHEY; CDR2 reads SMNVEV (reference sequence). The CDR3 is made up of 16 amino acids.

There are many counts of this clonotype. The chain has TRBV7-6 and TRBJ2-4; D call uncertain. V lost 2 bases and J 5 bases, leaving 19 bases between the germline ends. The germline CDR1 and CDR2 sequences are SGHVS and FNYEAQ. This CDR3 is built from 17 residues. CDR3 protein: CASSLRQETGPQNIQYF. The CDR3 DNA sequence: TGTGCCAGCAGCTTACGGCAGGAGACGGGCCCTCAAAACATTCAGTACTTC.

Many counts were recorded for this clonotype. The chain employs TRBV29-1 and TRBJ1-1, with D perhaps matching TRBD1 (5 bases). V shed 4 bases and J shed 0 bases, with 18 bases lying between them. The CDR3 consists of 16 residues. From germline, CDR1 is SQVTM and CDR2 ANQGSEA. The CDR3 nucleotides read TGCAGCGTTGGACAGATTCGTCAGGGAATGAACACTGAAGCTTTCTTT. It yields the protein CSVGQIRQGMNTEAFF.

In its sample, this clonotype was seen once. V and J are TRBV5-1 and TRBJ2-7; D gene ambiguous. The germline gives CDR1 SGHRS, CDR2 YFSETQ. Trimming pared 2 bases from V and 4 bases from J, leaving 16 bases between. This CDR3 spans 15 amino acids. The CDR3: CASSFSASAIYEQYF. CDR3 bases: TGCGCCAGCAGCTTTAGTGCGTCGGCTATATACGAGCAGTACTTC.

The DNA for the CDR3 is TGTGCCAGCAGCTTTACCGGGACAGGGTTGGGCAATGAGCAGTTCTTC. Translated, it gives CASSFTGTGLGNEQFF. The chain carries TRBV11-2 and TRBJ2-1; 9 bases agree with TRBD1. CDR1 and CDR2 (germline): SGHAT, FQNNGV. The CDR3 loop spans 16 amino acids. J lost 6 bases, V lost 3 bases, and 9 bases had no gene match.

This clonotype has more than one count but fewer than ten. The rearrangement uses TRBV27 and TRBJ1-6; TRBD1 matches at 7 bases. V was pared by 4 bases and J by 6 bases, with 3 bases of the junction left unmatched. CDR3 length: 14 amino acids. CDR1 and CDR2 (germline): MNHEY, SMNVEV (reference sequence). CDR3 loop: CASSWAGGNSPLHF. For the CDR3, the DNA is TGTGCCAGCAGTTGGGCAGGGGGTAATTCACCCCTCCACTTT.

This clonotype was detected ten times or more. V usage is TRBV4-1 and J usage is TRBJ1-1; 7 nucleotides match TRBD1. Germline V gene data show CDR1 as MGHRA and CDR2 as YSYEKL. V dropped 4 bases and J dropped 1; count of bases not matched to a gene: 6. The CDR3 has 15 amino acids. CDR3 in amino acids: CASSPLDRANTEAFF. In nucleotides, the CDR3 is TGCGCCAGCAGCCCACTTGACAGGGCGAACACTGAAGCTTTCTTT.

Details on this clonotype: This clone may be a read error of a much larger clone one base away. The chain's CDR3 is CASSTAYEQYF. The DNA for the CDR3 is TGTGCCAGCAGTACCGCCTACGAGCAGTACTTC. This sequence joins TRBV27 and TRBJ2-7, with unresolved D. The CDR3 loop spans 11 amino acids. V was cut by 5 bases and J by 2 bases, with 4 bases left in between. Germline loops: CDR1 MNHEY, CDR2 SMNVEV (reference sequence).

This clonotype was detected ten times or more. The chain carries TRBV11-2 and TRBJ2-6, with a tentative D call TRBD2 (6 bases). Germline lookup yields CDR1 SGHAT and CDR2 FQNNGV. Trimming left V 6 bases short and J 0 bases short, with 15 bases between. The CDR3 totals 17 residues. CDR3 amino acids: CASSPRGLSSGANVLTF. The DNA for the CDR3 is TGTGCCAGCAGTCCCCGGGGGTTAAGCTCTGGGGCCAACGTCCTGACTTTC.

In nucleotides, the CDR3 is TGTGCCAGCAGTTTATCTTTCTCCGGGGGGCACGAAGCTTTCTTT. Translating gives CASSLSFSGGHEAFF. The chain carries TRBV27 and TRBJ1-1; tentative D call: TRBD1 (6 bases). V lost 0 bases, J lost 8 bases, and 16 bases lay in between. CDR3 size: 15 residues. In germline, CDR1 is MNHEY, CDR2 SMNVEV (reference sequence).

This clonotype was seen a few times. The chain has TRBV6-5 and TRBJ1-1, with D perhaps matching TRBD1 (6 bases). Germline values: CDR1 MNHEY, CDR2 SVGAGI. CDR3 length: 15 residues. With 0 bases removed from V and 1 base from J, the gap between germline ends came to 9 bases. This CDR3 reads CASSYSAGANTEAFF. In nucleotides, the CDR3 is TGTGCCAGCAGTTACTCTGCAGGGGCGAACACTGAAGCTTTCTTT.

CDR3 protein: CASSWVKGAEAFF. CDR3 sequence (DNA): TGCGCCAGCAGCTGGGTCAAAGGCGCTGAAGCTTTCTTT. The genes are TRBV5-1 and TRBJ1-1; D uncertain. Germline CDR1 SGHRS, CDR2 YFSETQ. This CDR3 comprises 13 residues. The germline V and J ends were trimmed by 3 bases and 6 bases, with 12 bases remaining between them.

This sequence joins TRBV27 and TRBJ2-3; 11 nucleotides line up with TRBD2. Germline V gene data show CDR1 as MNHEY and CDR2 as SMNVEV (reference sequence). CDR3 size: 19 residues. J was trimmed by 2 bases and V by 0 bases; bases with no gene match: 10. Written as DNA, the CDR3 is TGTGCCAGCAGTTTATCGACTAGCGGGGTACCCACCCCCACAGATACGCAGTATTTT. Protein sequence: CASSLSTSGVPTPTDTQYF.

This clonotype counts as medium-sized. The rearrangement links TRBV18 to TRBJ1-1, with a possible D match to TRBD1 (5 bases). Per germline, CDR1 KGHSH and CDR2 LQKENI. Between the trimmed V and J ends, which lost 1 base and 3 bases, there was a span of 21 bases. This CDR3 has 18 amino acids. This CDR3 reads CASSPRVTDGGRDTEAFF. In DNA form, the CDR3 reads TGTGCCAGCTCACCACGGGTTACGGACGGGGGAAGGGACACTGAAGCTTTCTTT.

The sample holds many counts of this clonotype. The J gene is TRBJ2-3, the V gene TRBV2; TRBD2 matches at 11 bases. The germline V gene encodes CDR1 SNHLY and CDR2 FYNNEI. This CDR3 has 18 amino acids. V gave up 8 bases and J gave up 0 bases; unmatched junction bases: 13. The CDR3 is CASLTRSSGGSSTDTQYF. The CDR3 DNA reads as TGTGCCAGCCTAACGAGGTCTAGCGGGGGGTCTAGCACAGATACGCAGTATTTT.

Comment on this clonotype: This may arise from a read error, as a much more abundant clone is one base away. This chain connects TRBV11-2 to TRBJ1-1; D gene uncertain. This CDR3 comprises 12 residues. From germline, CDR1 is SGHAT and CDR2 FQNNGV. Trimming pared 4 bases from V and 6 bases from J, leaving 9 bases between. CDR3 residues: CASSSPFSEAFF. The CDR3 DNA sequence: TGTGCCAGCAGCTCCCCGTTCTCTGAAGCTTTCTTT.